Listed here are 25 T cell receptor beta chains from one sample, sequenced in a study of beta chain features in type 1 diabetes. Sequencing targeted expressed TCRB transcripts, as all isolated RNA had been reverse transcribed. Clones were read by immunoSEQ multiplex PCR, and TCRdb kept only the in-frame ones, dropping some. This sample has 400,000 to 550,000 clones, with 11% found just once. Sequences were obtained from naive CD4+ T cells from blood. Receptors originate from a woman aged 18-30 years in good health.

This rearrangement joins TRBV7-2 to TRBJ2-3, with 11 nucleotides matching TRBD2. The CDR3 spans 14 residues. Trimming removed 6 bases from V and 4 bases from J; junction bases left unmatched: 3. Germline V gene data show CDR1 as SGHTA and CDR2 as FQGNSA. The CDR3 sequence is CASRTSGSSDTQYF. The CDR3 nucleotides read TGTGCCAGCAGAACTAGCGGGAGTTCAGATACGCAGTATTTT.

This clone was detected a few times. The chain employs TRBV4-3 and TRBJ2-1; D uncertain. Germline-derived CDR1 and CDR2 are LGHNA and YSLEER. There are 16 residues in the CDR3. Trimming took off 1 base at V and 5 bases at J, with 15 bases between the two ends. In DNA, the CDR3 is TGCGCCAGCAGCCAAGGTTTCCTACGTCCGAACAATGAGCAGTTCTTC. Protein: CASSQGFLRPNNEQFF.

This chain joins TRBV9 and TRBJ2-3; 8 nucleotides match TRBD2. V lost 0 bases, J lost 1 base, and 4 bases stayed unmatched. From germline, CDR1 is SGDLS and CDR2 YYNGEE. This CDR3 has 16 residues. The CDR3 here is CASSVAGGGRTDTQYF. The CDR3 coding sequence is TGTGCCAGCAGCGTAGCTGGCGGGGGGCGCACAGATACGCAGTATTTT.

This clone was detected only a few times. The rearrangement links TRBV5-8 to TRBJ2-5; no firm D call. With 1 base removed from V and 2 bases from J, the gap between germline ends came to 6 bases. The CDR3 length is 13 residues. Germline values: CDR1 SGHTS, CDR2 YDEGEE. Written as DNA, the CDR3 is TGTGCCAGCAGCTTGCAGATTCAAGAGACCCAGTACTTC. This gives the protein CASSLQIQETQYF.

The genes are TRBV27 and TRBJ2-7, with 8 bases aligning to TRBD2. Losses at the gene ends were 2 bases for V and 2 bases for J; bases not matched to a gene: 5. In germline, CDR1 is MNHEY, CDR2 SMNVEV (reference sequence). The CDR3 has 15 amino acids. CDR3 nucleotide sequence: TGTGCCAGCAGTTTAAAGCGGGAGCGAACCTACGAGCAGTACTTC. It codes for CASSLKRERTYEQYF.

This CDR3 is CASSQVAGARNQPQHF. The DNA for the CDR3 is TGCGCCAGCAGCCAAGTGGCGGGGGCGAGGAATCAGCCCCAGCATTTT. The genes are TRBV4-1 and TRBJ1-5; D is perhaps TRBD1 (6 bases). V was pared by 1 base and J by 4 bases, with 14 bases between. Germline CDR1 and CDR2: MGHRA and YSYEKL. The CDR3 covers 16 residues.

The chain carries TRBV7-2 and TRBJ1-5; TRBD1 agrees at 7 bases. CDR3 size: 14 residues. J was trimmed by 4 bases and V by 4 bases; bases with no gene match: 4. The germline gives CDR1 SGHTA, CDR2 FQGNSA. The CDR3 region has the DNA TGTGCCAGCAGCTACAACAGGGGAAATCAGCCCCAGCATTTT. Its translation is CASSYNRGNQPQHF.

The chain carries TRBV28 and TRBJ2-6; D perhaps matches TRBD1 (6 bases). CDR1 is MDHEN, CDR2 SYDVKM, per germline. With 7 bases removed from V and 0 bases from J, the gap between germline ends came to 13 bases. The CDR3 loop spans 16 amino acids. This chain's CDR3 is CASTSRGYSGANVLTF. DNA for the CDR3: TGTGCCAGCACCTCAAGGGGGTACTCTGGGGCCAACGTCCTGACTTTC.

This clone was picked up a small number of times. The chain employs TRBV14 and TRBJ2-1; 13 nucleotides align to TRBD2. With V trimmed by 4 bases and J by 6 bases, 6 bases remained unmatched. The germline CDR1 and CDR2 sequences are SGHDN and FVKESK. The CDR3 length is 16 residues. The CDR3 region has the DNA TGTGCCAGCAGCCCTCCGGGACTAGCGGGGATCAATGAGCAGTTCTTC. It specifies CASSPPGLAGINEQFF. The whole variable domain, remainder taken from reference TRBV14 and TRBJ2-1, is EAGVTQFPSHSVIEKGQTVTLRCDPISGHDNLYWYRRVMGKEIKFLLHFVKESKQDESGMPNNRFLAERTGGTYSTLKVQPAELEDSGVYFCASSPPGLAGINEQFFGPGTRLTVL.

J is TRBJ2-3 and V is TRBV6-5; possibly TRBD2 for D (6 bases). The V gene lost 10 bases and the J gene lost 2 bases, with 13 bases spanning the gap. Germline V gene data show CDR1 as MNHEY and CDR2 as SVGAGI. This CDR3 has 13 amino acids. The CDR3 spells CATSDYPTDTQYF. DNA of the CDR3: TGTGCCACCTCGGACTATCCCACAGATACGCAGTATTTT.

This clone was picked up a small number of times. The chain combines TRBV2 with TRBJ2-3; D unclear. CDR1 SNHLY and CDR2 FYNNEI come from the germline V gene. V lost 6 bases to trimming and J lost 6 bases, with 16 bases between them. This CDR3 spans 14 amino acids. CDR3: CASRESWTGDTQYF. The CDR3, as DNA: TGTGCCAGCAGAGAGAGTTGGACCGGGGATACGCAGTATTTT.

This clone was observed a handful of times. CDR3 residues: CASSQGVVRGQGYEQYF. In DNA, the CDR3 is TGCGCCAGCAGCCAAGGAGTAGTTAGGGGACAGGGGTACGAGCAGTACTTC. The gene calls are TRBV4-3 and TRBJ2-7; 10 bases are a match to TRBD1. CDR3 size: 17 residues. The ends lost 1 base at V and 4 bases at J; junction bases unmatched: 10. CDR1 is LGHNA and CDR2 is YSLEER in the germline V gene.

The rearrangement joins TRBV5-4 to TRBJ2-7; unclear D gene. Germline V lookup: CDR1 SGHNT, CDR2 YYREEE (reference sequence). There are 13 residues in the CDR3. V lost 0 bases, J lost 4 bases, and 8 bases lay in between. The DNA of the CDR3 is TGTGCCAGCAGCTTGGACCTGGCTTACGAGCAGTACGTC. Translation: CASSLDLAYEQYV.

The V call is TRBV4-3, the J call TRBJ2-7; D unclear. Germline CDR1 is LGHNA and CDR2 is YSLEER. The CDR3 length is 13 residues. Deletions cut 1 base from V and 5 bases from J, with 9 bases between. The CDR3 nucleotides read TGCGCCAGCAGCCAAGTTGTAAAGCACGAGCAGTACTTC. Translation gives CASSQVVKHEQYF.

The table lists this clone with a few counts. The gene calls are TRBV6-5 and TRBJ1-2; 7 bases map to TRBD1. The junction had 10 bases not matched to a gene; V was cut back by 6 bases and J by 6 bases. The CDR3 consists of 14 residues. Germline V gives CDR1 MNHEY, CDR2 SVGAGI. Here the CDR3 reads CASSTLDRVHGYTF. DNA of the CDR3: TGTGCCAGCAGCACCCTAGACAGGGTCCATGGCTACACCTTC.

The chain uses TRBV2 and TRBJ2-7; 7 positions agree with TRBD1. The CDR3 totals 13 residues. Germline V CDR1 and CDR2: SNHLY, FYNNEI. J lost 4 bases, V lost 8 bases, and 8 bases had no gene match. The CDR3 region is CASGRQGSYEQYV. The CDR3 DNA is TGTGCCAGCGGAAGACAGGGATCTTACGAGCAGTACGTC.

The chain has TRBV18 and TRBJ2-1; a weak D match, TRBD1 (6 bases). The CDR3 is 13 residues long. V gave up 3 bases and J gave up 6 bases, with 9 bases separating them. Germline assignment: CDR1 KGHSH and CDR2 LQKENI. The CDR3 sequence: CASSPDSTNEQFF. DNA for the CDR3: TGTGCCAGCTCACCGGACAGCACCAATGAGCAGTTCTTC.

This clone was observed a handful of times. Other nucleotide sequences from this sample produce the same CDR3. The chain is built from TRBV7-3 and TRBJ2-3; D is unresolved. Germline CDR1 reads SGHTA; CDR2 reads FQGTGA. V dropped 1 base and J dropped 6 bases, with 5 bases sitting between them. This CDR3 contains 12 residues. This CDR3 is CASSLNGDTQYF. The CDR3 DNA sequence: TGTGCCAGCAGCTTAAACGGTGATACGCAGTATTTT.

This clone came up a few times. The V and J genes are TRBV5-1 and TRBJ2-2; D call uncertain. This CDR3 spans 14 amino acids. The V gene lost 1 base and the J gene lost 0 bases, with 4 bases spanning the gap. Germline V CDR1 and CDR2: SGHRS, YFSETQ. The CDR3 DNA reads as TGCGCCAGCAGCTTGTACGCGAACACCGGGGAGCTGTTTTTT. This encodes CASSLYANTGELFF.

The chain combines TRBV7-2 with TRBJ2-5, with 12 bases lining up with TRBD2. The germline V gene encodes CDR1 SGHTA and CDR2 FQGNSA. Trimming cost V 5 bases and J 3 bases; bases outside gene matches: 4. This CDR3 contains 15 residues. CDR3 bases: TGTGCCAGCAGCGTTCGGACTAGCGGGGAAGAGACCCAGTACTTC. Amino acids: CASSVRTSGEETQYF.

This clone was detected only a few times. The genes are TRBV28 and TRBJ2-3; D not resolved. This CDR3 is 16 amino acids long. Looked up from germline, CDR1 is MDHEN and CDR2 is SYDVKM. V lost 3 bases and J 1 base, leaving 14 bases between the germline ends. The CDR3 loop reads CASSLYLGRGTDTQYF. CDR3 in DNA: TGTGCCAGCAGTTTGTATCTGGGCCGGGGCACAGATACGCAGTATTTT.

This chain joins TRBV7-9 and TRBJ2-7; D is perhaps TRBD1 (6 bases). This CDR3 is 15 amino acids long. Trimming removed 1 base at V and 3 bases at J, with 13 bases between. CDR1 is SEHNR and CDR2 is FQNEAQ in the germline V gene (reference sequence). CDR3 sequence reads: CASSLGGPEFYEQYV. Here the CDR3 DNA reads TGTGCCAGCAGCTTAGGGGGGCCCGAATTCTACGAGCAGTACGTC.

This clone was found a few times. V and J are TRBV18 and TRBJ2-5, with D possibly being TRBD1 (5 bases). Trimming left V 1 base short and J 5 bases short, with 11 bases between. Germline V lookup: CDR1 KGHSH, CDR2 LQKENI. This CDR3 has 14 residues. The CDR3 is CASSPRREGETQYF. As DNA, the CDR3 is TGTGCCAGCTCACCACGCAGGGAAGGGGAGACCCAGTACTTC.

This clone was seen only a few times. The rearrangement uses TRBV9 and TRBJ2-5; D assignment may be TRBD1 or TRBD2 (5 bases each). This CDR3 is built from 14 residues. With 4 bases removed from V and 4 bases from J, the gap between germline ends came to 14 bases. CDR1 SGDLS and CDR2 YYNGEE come from the germline V gene. CDR3 DNA sequence: TGTGCCAGCAGCCCCATGGATGGGGGAGAGACCCAGTACTTC. Its protein product is CASSPMDGGETQYF. The full variable domain, its missing parts supplied by reference TRBV9 and TRBJ2-5, is DSGVTQTPKHLITATGQRVTLRCSPRSGDLSVYWYQQSLDQGLQFLIQYYNGEERAKGNILERFSAQQFPDLHSELNLSSLELGDSALYFCASSPMDGGETQYFGPGTRLLVL.

This clone was observed a few times. The chain combines TRBV7-2 with TRBJ2-3, with D perhaps matching TRBD1 (6 bases). Germline assignment: CDR1 SGHTA and CDR2 FQGNSA. The CDR3 is 14 residues long. Trimming pared 4 bases from V and 2 bases from J, leaving 10 bases between. DNA of the CDR3: TGTGCCAGCAGCTCTCGACAGGCCACAGATACGCAGTATTTT. Translation: CASSSRQATDTQYF.